This T cell receptor (beta chain) was recorded in a study of graft-versus-host responses after intestinal transplantation. Some clones are missing from TCRdb's copy, which holds only in-frame ones; the method was immunoSEQ multiplex PCR. The sample has approximately 9,900 clones; 30% to 35% are singletons. The authors plated approximately 200,000 CFSE-labeled responder cells with approximately 200,000 irradiated, violet-dye-labeled stimulator cells. V lost 3 bases to trimming and J lost 5 bases, with 31 bases between them. CDR3 length: 21 amino acids. Germline assignment: CDR1 SGHDN and CDR2 FVKESK. The clonotype originates from a human patient who was an organ donor for intestinal transplantation. The sequencing used alloreactive CD8+ T cells from a mixed lymphocyte reaction culture, collected before transplantation. Documented subset: CFSE-low proliferating T cells sorted from roughly six-day pre-transplant mixed lymphocyte reaction (GvH or HvG direction). V gene TRBV14 combines with J gene TRBJ2-2; D gene ambiguous. The CDR3 nucleotides are TGTGCCAGCAGCCACCAAGATTGGTCTTCATTTGGAGTTAGGCTGACCGGGGAGCTGTTTTTT. It specifies CASSHQDWSSFGVRLTGELFF.